The following is a T cell receptor beta chain sequence with its context. Documented time point: sample taken at primary tumor resection. Sequencing covered unsorted whole RNA taken from tumor, nontumor lung or frozen PBMC. This sample was included in a study of spatial heterogeneity in lung cancer. The V segment lost 4 bases and the J segment 5 bases; nucleotides outside the gene matches: 15. Looked up from germline, CDR1 is SGHNT and CDR2 is YYREEE (reference sequence). This CDR3 region has 17 residues. TCRdb called the 5' RACE reads again in MiXCR, with one record for every CDR3 protein. The data show about 39,000 distinct CDR3 sequences, approximately 3.1% seen once.

The TCR comes from a male donor with early-stage non-small cell lung cancer. Material: normal lung tissue next to the tumor, obtained at surgery. This chain uses TRBV5-4 with TRBJ2-3, with 8 bases identical to TRBD2. The CDR3: CASSPPPSGGGGDTQYF. CDR3 sequence (DNA): TGTGCCAGCAGCCCGCCCCCCTCGGGGGGGGGAGGAGATACGCAGTATTTT.